This note documents a single TCR beta chain sequence. This entry is derived from a study of shared clonotypes between healthy human individuals. The V and J ends lost 0 bases and 10 bases respectively, with 19 bases between them. The CDR3 runs 15 residues. Germline-derived CDR1 and CDR2 are SGHVS and FNYEAQ. TCRdb keeps only in-frame clones here, not all; method: immunoSEQ multiplex PCR. The profile shows a few million clones, 90% to 96% of them singletons. The chain recombines TRBV7-6 with TRBJ2-7; D may be TRBD1 or TRBD2 (5 bases each). This TCR came from a man aged 18 to 29 in good health. The source material was naive CD4+ T cells sorted from blood. The subset denotes: CD45RA+ positively selected. The CDR3 sequence is CASSLATGARAEQYF. For the CDR3, the DNA is TGTGCCAGCAGCTTAGCCACCGGGGCAAGGGCAGAACAGTACTTC. Combining the CDR3 with reference TRBV7-6 and TRBJ2-7 gives the whole variable domain GAGVSQSPRYKVTKRGQDVALRCDPISGHVSLYWYRQALGQGPEFLTYFNYEAQQDKSGLPNDRFSAERPEGSISTLTIQRTEQRDSAMYRCASSLATGARAEQYFGPGTRLTVT.